Here is one T cell receptor beta chain with its context. The sample comes from a study of blood T cell repertoires in COVID-19. Clones were sequenced by immunoSEQ multiplex PCR, and TCRdb holds only the in-frame ones, with some missing. The sample holds roughly 100,000 clones, approximately 80% seen once. The CDR3 extends over 11 amino acids. The germline V and J ends were trimmed by 6 bases and 7 bases, with 9 bases remaining between them. Germline V lookup: CDR1 GTSNPN, CDR2 SVGIG (reference sequence). The chain is built from TRBV30 and TRBJ1-4; D call uncertain. Sequenced sample: peripheral blood. The sequence was obtained from a woman aged 55-70 years with acute or convalescent COVID-19. The CDR3 DNA follows: TGTGCCTGCAATCTAGGTGAAAAACTGTTTTTT. It is translated as CACNLGEKLFF. The full variable domain, in which reference TRBV30 and TRBJ1-4 provide the parts outside the CDR3, is SQTIHQWPATLVQPVGSPLSLECTVEGTSNPNLYWYRQAAGRGLQLLFYSVGIGQISSEVPQNLSASRPQDRQFILSSKKLLLSDSGFYLCACNLGEKLFFGSGTQLSVL.